Each of the 10 T cell receptor beta chains below was sequenced from the same sample in a study of shared clonotypes between healthy human individuals. Some clones are missing from TCRdb's copy, which holds only in-frame ones; the method was immunoSEQ multiplex PCR. The sample has more than 850,000 clones; 70% to 80% are singletons. Sequenced material: memory CD4+ T cells from PBMCs. This sample's subset: CD45RA-negative fraction. Every receptor here comes from a man between 18 and 29 years old in good health. Some clones in this sample may be carry-over from other donors' samples.

This clone has a single count. The gene calls are TRBV29-1 and TRBJ2-3, with 11 bases aligning to TRBD2. The trim removed 7 bases at V and 1 base at J, leaving 10 bases unmatched. This CDR3 region has 16 residues. Germline CDR1 SQVTM, CDR2 ANQGSEA. In nucleotides, the CDR3 is TGCAGCGCCCGTAGCGGGAGGGCCTGGGGCACAGATACGCAGTATTTT. The encoded protein is CSARSGRAWGTDTQYF.

The chain links TRBV30 to TRBJ2-3; TRBD2 matches 11 bases. V was pared by 5 bases and J by 6 bases, with 10 bases of the junction left unmatched. The germline V gene encodes CDR1 GTSNPN and CDR2 SVGIG (reference sequence). This CDR3 comprises 15 residues. The CDR3 protein is CAWYGTSGIRDTQYF. DNA for the CDR3: TGTGCCTGGTACGGGACTAGCGGAATAAGGGATACGCAGTATTTT.

For this clone: Other nucleotide sequences in the sample specify the same CDR3. The V gene is TRBV7-2, the J gene TRBJ2-3; no definite D call. V lost 1 base, J lost 3 bases, and 8 bases lay in between. The CDR3 has 14 residues. Germline CDR1 SGHTA, CDR2 FQGNSA. The CDR3 region is CASSLDASTDTQYF. The CDR3 nucleotides are TGTGCCAGCAGCTTAGATGCGTCAACAGATACGCAGTATTTT.

The chain has TRBV27 and TRBJ2-4, with TRBD2 as a possible D gene (6 bases). There are 14 residues in the CDR3. Between the trimmed V and J ends, which lost 4 bases and 1 base, there was a span of 8 bases. Looked up from germline, CDR1 is MNHEY and CDR2 is SMNVEV (reference sequence). The CDR3 bases are TGTGCCAGCAGTTCTGGGGGGGCCAAAAACATTCAGTACTTC. It specifies CASSSGGAKNIQYF.

As regards this clone: This could be a read error, since a much larger clone is one nucleotide away. The sample carries other DNA sequences with the same CDR3. The rearrangement links TRBV5-1 to TRBJ2-3; D gene unclear. Germline CDR1 is SGHRS and CDR2 is YFSETQ. This CDR3 has 12 amino acids. V was cut by 0 bases and J by 3 bases, with 2 bases left in between. CDR3: CASSLDTDTQYF. CDR3 DNA sequence: TGCGCCAGCAGCTTGGATACAGATACGCAGTATTTT.

This clone has more than one count but fewer than ten. J is TRBJ2-2 and V is TRBV7-6; TRBD2 might be the D (5 bases). The CDR3 runs 14 residues. V was clipped by 4 bases and J by 6 bases, with 12 bases between them. From germline, CDR1 is SGHVS and CDR2 FNYEAQ. The CDR3, as DNA: TGTGCCAGCAGCTATTCGTTCGGGGCCGGGGAGCTGTTTTTT. Translation: CASSYSFGAGELFF.

The CDR3 protein is CASSQDGGRGDTQYF. The CDR3 nucleotides are TGCGCCAGCAGCCAAGATGGAGGTCGCGGGGATACGCAGTATTTT. This chain uses TRBV4-3 with TRBJ2-3, with a tentative D call TRBD2 (5 bases). Trimming left V 0 bases short and J 6 bases short, with 13 bases between. Germline CDR1 is LGHNA and CDR2 is YSLEER. CDR3 size: 15 residues.

The chain carries TRBV5-1 and TRBJ1-1; a possible D gene is TRBD1 (6 bases). The V end was cut by 4 bases, the J end by 4 bases, with 14 bases between. CDR1 SGHRS and CDR2 YFSETQ come from the germline V gene. This CDR3 region has 14 residues. The DNA of the CDR3 is TGCGCCAGCAGCCAATACAGGGCGAGCACTGAAGCTTTCTTT. Amino acids: CASSQYRASTEAFF.

The rearrangement joins TRBV30 to TRBJ1-1; D call uncertain. This CDR3 is 14 amino acids long. CDR1 is GTSNPN and CDR2 is SVGIG in the germline V gene (reference sequence). Trimming removed 2 bases at V and 5 bases at J, with 15 bases between. The CDR3: CAWSSGDRGTEAFF. The CDR3 DNA follows: TGTGCCTGGAGTTCGGGAGACCGGGGTACTGAAGCTTTCTTT.

The chain couples TRBV21-1 to TRBJ1-5; TRBD1, the table's D call, was not compared with the DNA. TRBV21-1 has pseudogene status. This CDR3 spans 19 amino acids. The CDR3 sequence is CATLGCPKQGMGNNQPQHF. CDR3 DNA: TGTGCCACCTTAGGGTGTCCTAAACAGGGGATGGGAAACAATCAGCCCCAGCATTTT.